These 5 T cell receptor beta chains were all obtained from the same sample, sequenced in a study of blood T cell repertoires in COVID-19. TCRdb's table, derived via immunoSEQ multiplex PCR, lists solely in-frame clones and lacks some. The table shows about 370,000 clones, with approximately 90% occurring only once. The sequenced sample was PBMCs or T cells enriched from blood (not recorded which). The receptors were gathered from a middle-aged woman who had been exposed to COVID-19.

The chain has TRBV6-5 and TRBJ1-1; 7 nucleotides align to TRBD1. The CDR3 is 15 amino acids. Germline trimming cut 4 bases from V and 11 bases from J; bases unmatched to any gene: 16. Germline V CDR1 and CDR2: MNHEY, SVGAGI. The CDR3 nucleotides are TGTGCCAGCAGTTTAAACTCCGGGACAGCGGTGCGGGCTTTCTTT. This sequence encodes CASSLNSGTAVRAFF.

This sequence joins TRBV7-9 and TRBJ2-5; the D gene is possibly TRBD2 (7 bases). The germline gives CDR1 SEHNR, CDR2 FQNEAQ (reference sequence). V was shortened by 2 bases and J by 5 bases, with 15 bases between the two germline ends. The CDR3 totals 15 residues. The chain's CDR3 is CASSLKGGIGETQYF. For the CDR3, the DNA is TGTGCCAGCAGCTTAAAGGGGGGGATCGGGGAGACCCAGTACTTC.

CDR3 residues: CASSSRPPTGAFYEQYF. The CDR3 region has the DNA TGTGCCAGCAGCTCCCGCCCACCAACAGGGGCGTTCTACGAGCAGTACTTC. The J gene is TRBJ2-7, the V gene TRBV7-8; 7 nucleotides align to TRBD1. V was clipped by 4 bases and J by 3 bases; unmatched bases: 15. This CDR3 spans 17 amino acids. Germline lookup yields CDR1 SGHVS and CDR2 FQNEAQ.

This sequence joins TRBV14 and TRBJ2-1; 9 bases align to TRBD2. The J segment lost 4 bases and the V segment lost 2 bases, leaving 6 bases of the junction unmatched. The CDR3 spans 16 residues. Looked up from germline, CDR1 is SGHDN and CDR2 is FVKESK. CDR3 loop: CASSQIGLAGYNEQFF. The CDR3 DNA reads TGTGCCAGCAGCCAAATCGGGCTAGCGGGGTACAATGAGCAGTTCTTC.

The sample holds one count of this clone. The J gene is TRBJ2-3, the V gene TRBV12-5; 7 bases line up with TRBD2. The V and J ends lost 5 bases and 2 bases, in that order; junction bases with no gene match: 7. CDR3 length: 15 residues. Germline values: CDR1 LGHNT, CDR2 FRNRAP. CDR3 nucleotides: TGTGCTAGTGGTCCACAGCGGGGCTACACAGATACGCAGTATTTT. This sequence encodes CASGPQRGYTDTQYF.